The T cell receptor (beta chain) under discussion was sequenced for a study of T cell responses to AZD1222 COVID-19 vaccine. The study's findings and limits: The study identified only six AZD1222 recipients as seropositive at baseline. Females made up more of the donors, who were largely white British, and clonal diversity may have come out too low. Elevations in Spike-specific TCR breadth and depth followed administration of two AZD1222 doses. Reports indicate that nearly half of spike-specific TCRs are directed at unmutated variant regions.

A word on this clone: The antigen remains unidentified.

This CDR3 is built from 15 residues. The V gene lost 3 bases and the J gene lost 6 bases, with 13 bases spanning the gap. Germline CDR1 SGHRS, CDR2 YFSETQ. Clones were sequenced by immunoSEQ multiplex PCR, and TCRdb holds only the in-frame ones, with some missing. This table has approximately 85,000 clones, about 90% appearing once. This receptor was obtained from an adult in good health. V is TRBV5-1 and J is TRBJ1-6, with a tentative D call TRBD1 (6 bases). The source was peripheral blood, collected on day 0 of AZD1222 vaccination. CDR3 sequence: CASSSSDSGNSPLHF. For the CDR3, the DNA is TGCGCCAGCAGCTCGTCGGACAGTGGTAATTCACCCCTCCACTTT. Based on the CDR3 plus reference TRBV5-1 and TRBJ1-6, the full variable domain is KAGVTQTPRYLIKTRGQQVTLSCSPISGHRSVSWYQQTPGQGLQFLFEYFSETQRNKGNFPGRFSGRQFSNSRSEMNVSTLELGDSALYLCASSSSDSGNSPLHFGNGTRLTVT.